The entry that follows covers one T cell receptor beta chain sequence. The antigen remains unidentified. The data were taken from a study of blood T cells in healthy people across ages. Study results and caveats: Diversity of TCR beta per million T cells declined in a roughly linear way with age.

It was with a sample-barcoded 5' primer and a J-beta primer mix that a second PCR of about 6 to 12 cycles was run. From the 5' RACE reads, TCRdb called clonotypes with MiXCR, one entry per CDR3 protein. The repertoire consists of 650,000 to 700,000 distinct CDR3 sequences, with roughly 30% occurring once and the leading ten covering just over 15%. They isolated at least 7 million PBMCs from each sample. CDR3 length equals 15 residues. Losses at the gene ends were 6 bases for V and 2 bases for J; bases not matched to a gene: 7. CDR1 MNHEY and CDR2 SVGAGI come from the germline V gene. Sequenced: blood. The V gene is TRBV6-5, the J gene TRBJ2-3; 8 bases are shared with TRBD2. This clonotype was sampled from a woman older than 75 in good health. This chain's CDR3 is CASSHRRGDTDTQYF. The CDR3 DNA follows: TGTGCCAGCAGCCACCGGCGGGGGGACACAGATACGCAGTATTTT.